The TCR beta chain under discussion was sequenced for a study of cytomegalovirus exposure and HLA in healthy donors. 13 Jbeta primers and 60 Vbeta primers were used for the PCR. Using immunoSEQ multiplex PCR, the repertoire was profiled, and TCRdb retains in-frame clones only, with some absent. The repertoire includes under 100,000 clones, more than 60% of them detected once, and around 2.1% sits in the top ten. Unrecorded immune exposures were likely, despite nominal health at sampling. CDR3 length equals 15 residues. Germline loops: CDR1 SEHNR, CDR2 FQNEAQ (reference sequence). V was cut by 3 bases and J by 4 bases, with 15 bases left in between.

The source material was PBMCs. The rearrangement links TRBV7-9 to TRBJ1-2; unclear D gene. The sequence was obtained from a boy younger than 18 in good health and CMV-seronegative. The chain's CDR3 is CASSFHLAPGYGYTF. The CDR3 nucleotides read TGTGCCAGCAGCTTTCACCTAGCCCCGGGCTATGGCTACACCTTC.